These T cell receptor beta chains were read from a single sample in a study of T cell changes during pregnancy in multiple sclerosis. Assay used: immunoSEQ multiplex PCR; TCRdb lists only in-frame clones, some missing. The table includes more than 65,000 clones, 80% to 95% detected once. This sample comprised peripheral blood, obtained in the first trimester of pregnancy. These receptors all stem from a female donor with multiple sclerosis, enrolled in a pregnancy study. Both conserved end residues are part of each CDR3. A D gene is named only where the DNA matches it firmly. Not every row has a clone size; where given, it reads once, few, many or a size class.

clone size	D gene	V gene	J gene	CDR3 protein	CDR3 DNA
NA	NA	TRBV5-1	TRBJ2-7	CASSSSAGWEQYF	TGCGCCAGCAGCTCAAGCGCAGGGTGGGAGCAGTACTTC
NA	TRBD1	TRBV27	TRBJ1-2	CASSFQRPGQAYGYTF	TGTGCCAGCAGTTTCCAAAGACCCGGACAGGCCTATGGCTACACCTTC
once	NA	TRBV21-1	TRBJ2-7	CASTKSRTSLSNEQYF	TGTGCCAGCACCAAAAGCAGGACTAGCTTATCGAACGAGCAGTACTTC
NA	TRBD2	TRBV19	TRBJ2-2	CASIGGGLAGGSGTGELFF	TGTGCCAGTATTGGGGGAGGACTAGCGGGAGGGTCGGGCACCGGGGAGCTGTTTTTT
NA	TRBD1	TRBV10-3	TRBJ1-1	CAIRGNRGNTEAFF	TGTGCCATCAGGGGGAACAGGGGGAACACTGAAGCTTTCTTT
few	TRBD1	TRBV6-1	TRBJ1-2	CASSEGTGGYGYTF	TGTGCCAGCAGTGAAGGGACAGGGGGCTATGGCTACACCTTC
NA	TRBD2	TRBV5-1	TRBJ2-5	CASSLARGLAGARGETQYF	TGCGCCAGCAGCTTGGCAAGGGGACTAGCGGGGGCCCGGGGAGAGACCCAGTACTTC
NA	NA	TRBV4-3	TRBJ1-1	CASSPQVVGGTEAFF	TGCGCCAGCAGCCCCCAGGTGGTGGGAGGAACTGAAGCTTTCTTT
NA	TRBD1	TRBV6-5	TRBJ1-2	CASSYSKGTGYGYTF	TGTGCCAGCAGTTACTCCAAGGGGACAGGGTATGGCTACACCTTC
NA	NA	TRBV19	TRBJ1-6	CASNPRDGSPLHF	TGTGCCAGTAACCCCAGGGATGGTTCACCCCTCCACTTT
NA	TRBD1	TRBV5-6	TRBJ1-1	CASSSPTGGNTEAFF	TGTGCCAGCAGCTCCCCAACAGGGGGGAACACTGAAGCTTTCTTT
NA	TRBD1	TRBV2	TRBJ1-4	CASSERDREEKLFF	TGTGCCAGCAGTGAAAGGGACAGAGAAGAAAAACTGTTTTTT
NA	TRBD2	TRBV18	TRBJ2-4	CASSPLAGGPAKNIQYF	TGTGCCAGCTCACCACTGGCGGGAGGGCCGGCCAAAAACATTCAGTACTTC
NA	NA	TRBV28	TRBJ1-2	CASSLRGWEGYTF	TGTGCCAGCAGTTTACGGGGGTGGGAGGGCTACACCTTC
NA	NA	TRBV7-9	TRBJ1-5	CASSLVGRDQPQHF	TGTGCCAGCAGCTTAGTAGGGAGGGATCAGCCCCAGCATTTT
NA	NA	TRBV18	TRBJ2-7	CASSPSRQSFYEQYF	TGTGCCAGCTCACCCTCAAGACAGTCCTTCTACGAGCAGTACTTC
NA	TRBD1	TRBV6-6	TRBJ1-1	CASGGQGRNTEAFF	TGTGCCAGCGGAGGACAGGGCCGGAACACTGAAGCTTTCTTT
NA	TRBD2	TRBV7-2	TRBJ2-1	CASSSDLAGGRRNEQFF	TGTGCCAGCAGCTCCGATTTAGCGGGAGGCAGGCGGAATGAGCAGTTCTTC
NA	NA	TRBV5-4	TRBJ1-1	CASREQGKDTEAFF	TGTGCCAGCAGGGAACAGGGAAAGGATACTGAAGCTTTCTTT
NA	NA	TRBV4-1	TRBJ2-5	CASSQDRLTQETQYF	TGCGCCAGCAGCCAAGATCGACTGACCCAAGAGACCCAGTACTTC
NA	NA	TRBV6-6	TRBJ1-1	CASTGESDTEAFF	TGTGCCAGCACGGGGGAGAGTGACACTGAAGCTTTCTTT
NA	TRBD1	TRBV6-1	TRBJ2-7	CASSVQTGEGEQYF	TGTGCCAGCAGTGTCCAAACAGGGGAAGGGGAGCAGTACTTC
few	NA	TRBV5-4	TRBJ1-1	CASSFGQRISNTEAFF	TGTGCCAGCAGCTTTGGCCAGCGGATTTCGAACACTGAAGCTTTCTTT
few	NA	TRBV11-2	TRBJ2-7	CASSLDLGGAYF	TGTGCCAGCAGCTTAGATTTGGGTGGAGCGTACTTC
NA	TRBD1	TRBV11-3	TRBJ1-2	CASSLARRDRGLGGYTF	TGTGCCAGCAGCTTAGCCCGAAGGGACAGGGGACTGGGGGGCTACACCTTC
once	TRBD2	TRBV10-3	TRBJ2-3	CAISGGGNTDTQYF	TGTGCCATCAGTGGGGGGGGAAACACAGATACGCAGTATTTT